One and the same sample provided the 25 T cell receptor beta chains below, sequenced in a study of cytomegalovirus exposure and HLA in healthy donors. Amplification used 60 Vbeta primers and 13 Jbeta primers. Sequenced by immunoSEQ multiplex PCR; TCRdb stores in-frame clones only, minus some. The data show around 150,000 clones, around 80% seen once. Sequencing was performed on PBMCs. The source is a man under 40 in good health and CMV-seronegative.

The chain carries TRBV6-6 and TRBJ1-5; TRBD1 aligns across 7 bases. The V gene's germline CDR1 is MNHNY and CDR2 SVGAGI (reference sequence). V shed 10 bases, J shed 0 bases, and the junction held 6 bases outside the gene matches. The CDR3 runs to 14 residues. The CDR3 is CATQDRHSNQPQHF. The CDR3 nucleotides read TGTGCCACCCAGGACAGGCATAGCAATCAGCCCCAGCATTTT.

This chain uses TRBV7-2 with TRBJ2-1; possible D gene TRBD2, 5 bases. The germline gives CDR1 SGHTA, CDR2 FQGNSA. V dropped 6 bases and J dropped 4 bases, with 13 bases sitting between them. This CDR3 has 14 amino acids. CDR3 amino acids: CASSKDSLYNEQFF. CDR3 DNA sequence: TGTGCCAGCAGTAAGGACTCCTTATACAATGAGCAGTTCTTC.

The chain has TRBV2 and TRBJ1-2; D perhaps matches TRBD1 (6 bases). The germline gives CDR1 SNHLY, CDR2 FYNNEI. V was shortened by 10 bases and J by 5 bases, with 14 bases between the two germline ends. This CDR3 region has 12 residues. CDR3: CAIRTATYGYTF. CDR3 DNA sequence: TGTGCCATCCGGACAGCCACATATGGCTACACCTTC.

This clone appeared once. The rearrangement uses TRBV6-5 and TRBJ2-7; TRBD2 matches 8 bases. V was pared by 3 bases and J by 2 bases, with 3 bases of the junction left unmatched. The CDR3 length is 14 residues. From germline, CDR1 is MNHEY and CDR2 SVGAGI. CDR3 amino acids: CASSYQRETYEQYF. CDR3 in DNA: TGTGCCAGCAGTTATCAGCGGGAGACCTACGAGCAGTACTTC.

This CDR3 reads CASTTSGSHTGELFF. Written as DNA, the CDR3 is TGTGCCAGCACCACTAGCGGGAGCCACACCGGGGAGCTGTTTTTT. The rearrangement links TRBV2 to TRBJ2-2; 11 bases match TRBD2. V lost 7 bases to trimming and J lost 3 bases; unmatched junction nucleotides: 4. Germline V gives CDR1 SNHLY, CDR2 FYNNEI. CDR3 length: 15 amino acids.

The chain recombines TRBV6-6 with TRBJ2-2, with no clear D. The CDR3 runs to 15 residues. The V gene lost 0 bases and the J gene lost 5 bases, with 10 bases spanning the gap. From germline, CDR1 is MNHNY and CDR2 SVGAGI (reference sequence). CDR3 sequence: CASSYSPKETGELFF. For the CDR3, the DNA is TGTGCCAGCAGTTACTCGCCAAAGGAGACCGGGGAGCTGTTTTTT.

V usage is TRBV30 and J usage is TRBJ1-5; maybe TRBD1 (6 bases). V dropped 0 bases and J dropped 1 base, with 19 bases sitting between them. The CDR3 covers 18 residues. Germline V gene sequence: CDR1 GTSNPN, CDR2 SVGIG (reference sequence). The CDR3 DNA is TGTGCCTGGAGTGTAGGGGCCTACAGGGCGGTGAGCAATCAGCCCCAGCATTTT. It encodes CAWSVGAYRAVSNQPQHF.

The chain couples TRBV6-5 to TRBJ2-2; D unresolved. Germline loops: CDR1 MNHEY, CDR2 SVGAGI. CDR3 length: 14 residues. V dropped 0 bases and J dropped 7 bases, with 9 bases sitting between them. CDR3 coding DNA: TGTGCCAGCAGTTACTCGTCGCAGGTCGGGGAGCTGTTTTTT. This sequence encodes CASSYSSQVGELFF.

The V and J genes are TRBV4-2 and TRBJ2-1; D is perhaps TRBD2 (6 bases). Trimming shortened V by 4 bases and J by 9 bases, and 16 bases separated the two germline ends. CDR3 length equals 14 residues. The germline V gene has CDR1 LGHNA and CDR2 YNFKEQ. CDR3 region: CASSRTSSAGEQFF. DNA for the CDR3: TGTGCCAGCAGCCGGACTTCTAGCGCGGGTGAGCAGTTCTTC.

V usage is TRBV28 and J usage is TRBJ2-1; D might be TRBD1 (5 bases). Trimming took off 7 bases at V and 6 bases at J, with 10 bases between the two ends. The germline CDR1 and CDR2 sequences are MDHEN and SYDVKM. The CDR3 extends over 12 amino acids. CDR3 nucleotide sequence: TGTGCCAGCATTGGTAGGGGCAATGAGCAGTTCTTC. Encoded protein: CASIGRGNEQFF. Looking up the rest from reference TRBV28 and TRBJ2-1 gives the full variable domain: DVKVTQSSRYLVKRTGEKVFLECVQDMDHENMFWYRQDPGLGLRLIYFSYDVKMKEKGDIPEGYSVSREKKERFSLILESASTNQTSMYLCASIGRGNEQFFGPGTRLTVL.

DNA of the CDR3: TGTGCCAGTAGTACCCGACTAGCGGGAGTAAGTGAGCAGTTCTTC. Translated: CASSTRLAGVSEQFF. V usage is TRBV19 and J usage is TRBJ2-1; 12 bases match TRBD2. After removal of 4 bases from V and 9 bases from J, the junction contained 7 bases not matched to a gene. Germline V lookup: CDR1 LNHDA, CDR2 SQIVND (reference sequence). The CDR3 is 15 residues long. Looking up the rest from reference TRBV19 and TRBJ2-1 gives the full variable domain: DGGITQSPKYLFRKEGQNVTLSCEQNLNHDAMYWYRQDPGQGLRLIYYSQIVNDFQKGDIAEGYSVSREKKESFPLTVTSAQKNPTAFYLCASSTRLAGVSEQFFGPGTRLTVL.

The V and J genes are TRBV2 and TRBJ2-1, with TRBD2 matching over 9 bases. The V segment lost 6 bases and the J segment 8 bases; nucleotides outside the gene matches: 8. Germline V gives CDR1 SNHLY, CDR2 FYNNEI. There are 14 residues in the CDR3. DNA of the CDR3: TGTGCCAGCAGGTTAGCGGGAGTCTCGGATGAGCAGTTCTTC. Translating gives CASRLAGVSDEQFF.

The genes are TRBV21-1 and TRBJ2-2; the D segment call TRBD2 is taken from the table without a DNA check. TRBV21-1 is assigned pseudogene status. The CDR3 is made up of 17 amino acids. CDR3 sequence reads: CASSAPLAGGNTGELFF. The CDR3 coding sequence is TGTGCCAGCAGCGCCCCCTTGGCGGGAGGGAACACCGGGGAGCTGTTTTTT.

The chain joins TRBV30 to TRBJ2-5; 8 bases are shared with TRBD1. This CDR3 spans 13 amino acids. The ends lost 8 bases at V and 2 bases at J; junction bases unmatched: 7. Germline loops: CDR1 GTSNPN, CDR2 SVGIG (reference sequence). As DNA, the CDR3 is TGTGCCCTGGACCAGGGGGCACAAGAGACCCAGTACTTC. Protein sequence: CALDQGAQETQYF.

This clone was detected once. V usage is TRBV7-2 and J usage is TRBJ1-4; D ambiguous. The CDR3 consists of 14 residues. Looked up from germline, CDR1 is SGHTA and CDR2 is FQGNSA. V was clipped by 1 base and J by 3 bases, with 6 bases between them. For the CDR3, the DNA is TGTGCCAGCAGCTTAGTGAGGGCTAATGAAAAACTGTTTTTT. Encoded protein: CASSLVRANEKLFF.

The rearrangement links TRBV18 to TRBJ2-2, with TRBD2 as a possible D gene (5 bases). CDR3 size: 13 residues. V lost 1 base and J lost 6, with 6 bases in between. Germline loops: CDR1 KGHSH, CDR2 LQKENI. The CDR3 sequence: CASSPRESGELFF. In nucleotides, the CDR3 is TGTGCCAGCTCACCACGGGAGTCCGGGGAGCTGTTTTTT.

This sequence joins TRBV5-1 and TRBJ2-2, with TRBD1 matching 8 bases. J gave up 2 bases and V 3 bases, and 3 bases lay outside the gene matches. Germline CDR1 reads SGHRS; CDR2 reads YFSETQ. The CDR3 has 15 amino acids. CDR3 sequence: CASSSGTGNTGELFF. For the CDR3, the DNA is TGCGCCAGCAGCTCCGGGACAGGTAACACCGGGGAGCTGTTTTTT.

This clone was detected a few times. The rearrangement joins TRBV29-1 to TRBJ1-1; no firm D call. The germline CDR1 and CDR2 sequences are SQVTM and ANQGSEA. V lost 4 bases to trimming and J lost 0 bases, with 3 bases between them. This CDR3 is built from 11 residues. The CDR3: CSVGMNTEAFF. DNA of the CDR3: TGCAGCGTTGGTATGAACACTGAAGCTTTCTTT.

The CDR3 bases are TGTGCCAGCAGCTTGGGAGGTAGCTCCCGGGAGCAGTTCTTC. Its protein product is CASSLGGSSREQFF. The chain joins TRBV5-4 to TRBJ2-1; D is uncertain. The CDR3 has 14 amino acids. Trimming left V 0 bases short and J 10 bases short, with 14 bases between. The germline CDR1 and CDR2 sequences are SGHNT and YYREEE (reference sequence).

V is TRBV5-4 and J is TRBJ2-2, with a possible D match to TRBD2 (7 bases). Germline CDR1 is SGHNT and CDR2 is YYREEE (reference sequence). V was shortened by 0 bases and J by 5 bases, with 17 bases between the two germline ends. The CDR3 spans 17 residues. CDR3 amino acids: CASSLEASGGGTGELFF. CDR3 DNA sequence: TGTGCCAGCAGCTTGGAGGCTAGCGGAGGGGGGACCGGGGAGCTGTTTTTT.

This chain uses TRBV19 with TRBJ2-7; weak D call: TRBD2 (6 bases). There are 15 residues in the CDR3. The germline V gene encodes CDR1 LNHDA and CDR2 SQIVND (reference sequence). V lost 5 bases, J lost 4 bases, and 18 bases lay in between. CDR3 in amino acids: CASSLGAGYRYEQYF. The CDR3 DNA reads TGTGCCAGTAGTCTCGGGGCGGGATATCGGTACGAGCAGTACTTC.

The chain carries TRBV4-2 and TRBJ2-3; 7 positions agree with TRBD2. V was clipped by 0 bases and J by 2 bases; unmatched bases: 8. Germline CDR1 is LGHNA and CDR2 is YNFKEQ. The CDR3 has 17 residues. The CDR3, as DNA: TGTGCCAGCAGCCAAGACCTGGGACTAACTCCCACAGATACGCAGTATTTT. Its protein product is CASSQDLGLTPTDTQYF.

This clone appeared a single time. The rearrangement uses TRBV19 and TRBJ2-7, with D maybe TRBD2 (5 bases). Germline V gene sequence: CDR1 LNHDA, CDR2 SQIVND (reference sequence). The CDR3 covers 15 residues. Between the trimmed V and J ends, which lost 1 base and 1 base, there was a span of 11 bases. CDR3 DNA: TGTGCCAGTAGTATAGGATCCGGGAAGTCCTACGAGCAGTACTTC. Translating gives CASSIGSGKSYEQYF.

This clone ranks as medium-sized (0.01 to 0.1%). V usage is TRBV6-1 and J usage is TRBJ2-7; tentatively, D is TRBD2 (6 bases). The length of the CDR3 is 16 residues. V lost 3 bases to trimming and J lost 5 bases, with 20 bases between them. Germline V gene sequence: CDR1 MNHNS, CDR2 SASEGT. CDR3 DNA: TGTGCCAGCAGTGACCCGACTAGTAGCATGTTCGACGAGCAGTACTTC. Residues: CASSDPTSSMFDEQYF.

The gene calls are TRBV27 and TRBJ2-1, with D perhaps TRBD2 (5 bases). The CDR3 totals 15 residues. The germline CDR1 and CDR2 sequences are MNHEY and SMNVEV (reference sequence). Trimming cost V 2 bases and J 0 bases, with 8 bases left between them. CDR3 protein: CASSLTRSSYNEQFF. CDR3 in DNA: TGTGCCAGCAGTTTAACTAGGAGCTCCTACAATGAGCAGTTCTTC.